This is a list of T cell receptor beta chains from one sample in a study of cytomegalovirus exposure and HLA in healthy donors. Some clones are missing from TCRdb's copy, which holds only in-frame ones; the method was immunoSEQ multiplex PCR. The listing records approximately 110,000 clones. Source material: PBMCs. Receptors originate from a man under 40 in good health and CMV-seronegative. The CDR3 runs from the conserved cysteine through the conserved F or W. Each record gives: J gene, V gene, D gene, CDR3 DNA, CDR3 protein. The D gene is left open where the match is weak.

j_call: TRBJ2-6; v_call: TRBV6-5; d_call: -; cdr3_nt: TGTGCCAGCAGTTCCAGGGGAACTGGGGCCAACGTCCTGACTTTC; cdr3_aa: CASSSRGTGANVLTF
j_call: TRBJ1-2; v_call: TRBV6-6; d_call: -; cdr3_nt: TGTGCCAGCAGTGACCCAGACAGTTTCTACACCTTC; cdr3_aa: CASSDPDSFYTF
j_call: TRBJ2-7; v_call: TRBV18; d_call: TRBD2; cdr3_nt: TGTGCCAGCTCACCAAGGGGAGGGGAGCAGTACTTC; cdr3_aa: CASSPRGGEQYF
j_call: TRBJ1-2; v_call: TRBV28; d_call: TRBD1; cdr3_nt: TGTGCCAGCAGACACGGACAGGGAAACTATGGCTACACCTTC; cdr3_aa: CASRHGQGNYGYTF
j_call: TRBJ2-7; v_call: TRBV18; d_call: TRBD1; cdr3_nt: TGTGCCAGCTCACGGGACAGCCCCTCCTACGAGCAGTACTTC; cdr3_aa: CASSRDSPSYEQYF
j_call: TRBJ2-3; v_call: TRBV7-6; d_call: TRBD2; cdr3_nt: TGTGCCAGCAGCCCCCGGGGACTAGCGGGGGGGTACAATACGCAGTATTTT; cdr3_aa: CASSPRGLAGGYNTQYF
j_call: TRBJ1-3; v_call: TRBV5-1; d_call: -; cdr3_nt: TGCGCCAGCAGCTCACTACTTTCAACCGCTGGAAACACCATATATTTT; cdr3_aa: CASSSLLSTAGNTIYF
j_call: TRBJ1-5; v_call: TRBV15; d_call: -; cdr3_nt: TGTGCCACCAGCAGACCTGTCGAGCCCCAGCATTTT; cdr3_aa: CATSRPVEPQHF
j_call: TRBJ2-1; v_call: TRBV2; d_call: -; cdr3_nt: TGTGCCAGCAACAGCAGGGTAACCTACAATGAGCAGTTCTTC; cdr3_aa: CASNSRVTYNEQFF
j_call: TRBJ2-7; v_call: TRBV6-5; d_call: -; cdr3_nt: TGTGCCAGCAGTGCCAGGACAGCCGCCCTCGAGCAGTACTTC; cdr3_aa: CASSARTAALEQYF
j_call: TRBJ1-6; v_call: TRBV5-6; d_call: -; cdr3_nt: TGTGCCAGCAGCTTGGGACAGGTAGGGTCACCCCTCCACTTT; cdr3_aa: CASSLGQVGSPLHF
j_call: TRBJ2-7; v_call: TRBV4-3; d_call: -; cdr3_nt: TGCGCCAGCAGCCACCGAGCGGGTACCGAGCAGTACTTC; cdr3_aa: CASSHRAGTEQYF
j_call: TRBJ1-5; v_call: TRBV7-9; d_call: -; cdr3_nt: TGTGCCAGCAGCTTATCGGGGGCGGGAGATCAGCCCCAGCATTTT; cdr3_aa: CASSLSGAGDQPQHF
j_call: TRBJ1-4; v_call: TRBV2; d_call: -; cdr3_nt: TGTGCCAGCAGGAAGGAGCAGGGTGGCGAAAAACTGTTTTTC; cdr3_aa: CASRKEQGGEKLFF
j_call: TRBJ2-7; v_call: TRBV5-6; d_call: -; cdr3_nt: TGTGCCAGCAGCCGGGACTTCCACGAGCAGTACTTC; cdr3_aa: CASSRDFHEQYF
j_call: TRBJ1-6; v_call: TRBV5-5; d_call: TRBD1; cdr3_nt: TGTGCCAGCAGCTTGGACAGGGGGCTTTCACCCCTCCACTTT; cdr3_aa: CASSLDRGLSPLHF
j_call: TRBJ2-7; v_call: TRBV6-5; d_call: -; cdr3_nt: TGTGCCAGCAGTTACTCCCGAGATTACGAGCAGTACTTC; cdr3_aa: CASSYSRDYEQYF
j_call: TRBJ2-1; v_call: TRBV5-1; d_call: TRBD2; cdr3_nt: TGCGCCAGCAGCTTGGATCTAGCGGGGGGTCCGAGGCAGTTCTTC; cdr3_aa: CASSLDLAGGPRQFF
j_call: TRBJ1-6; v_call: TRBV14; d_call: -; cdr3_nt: TGTGCCAGCAGCGGACTCATCGATTCACCCCTCCACTTT; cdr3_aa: CASSGLIDSPLHF
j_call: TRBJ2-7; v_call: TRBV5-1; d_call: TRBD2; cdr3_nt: TGCGCCAGCAGCAGGGCCGCTTGGGGGGGCTACGAGCAGTACTTC; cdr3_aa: CASSRAAWGGYEQYF
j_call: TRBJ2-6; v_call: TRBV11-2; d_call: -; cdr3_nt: TGTGCCAGCAGCTATCAGTCGGGGGCCAACGTCCTGACTTTC; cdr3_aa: CASSYQSGANVLTF
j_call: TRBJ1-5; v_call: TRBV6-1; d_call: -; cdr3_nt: TGTGCCAGCAGTGCCCGTTCCGGGACGGGGGGCAATCAGCCCCAGCATTTT; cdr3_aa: CASSARSGTGGNQPQHF
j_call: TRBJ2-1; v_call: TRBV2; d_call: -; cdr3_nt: TGTGCCAGCAGAACAGGGCGAGGAGATGAGCAGTTCTTC; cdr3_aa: CASRTGRGDEQFF
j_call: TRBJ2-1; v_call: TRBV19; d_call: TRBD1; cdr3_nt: TGTGCCAGTGCGGACAGGGGTGGCAATGAGCAGTTCTTC; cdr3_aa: CASADRGGNEQFF
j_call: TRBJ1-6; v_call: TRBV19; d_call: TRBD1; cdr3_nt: TGTGCCAGTAGCCTTTCCAGGGGGCGAGGGTCACCCCTCCACTTT; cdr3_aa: CASSLSRGRGSPLHF
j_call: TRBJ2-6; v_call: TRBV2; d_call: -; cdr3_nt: TGTGCCAGCAGTCTGGGGGGTGGGGCCAACGTCCTGACTTTC; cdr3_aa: CASSLGGGANVLTF
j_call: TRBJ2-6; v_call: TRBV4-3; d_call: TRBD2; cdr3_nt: TGCGCCAGCAGCCAAGATCTTCGGCGGGGGGGGACTGGGGCCAACGTCCTGACTTTC; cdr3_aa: CASSQDLRRGGTGANVLTF
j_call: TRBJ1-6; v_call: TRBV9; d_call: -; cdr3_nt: TGTGCCAGCAGCGTAGGACCGGCAGGGGTAAATTCACCCCTCCACTTT; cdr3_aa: CASSVGPAGVNSPLHF
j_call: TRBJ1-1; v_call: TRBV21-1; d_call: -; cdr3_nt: TGTGCCAGCAGCAGATCTAGGGGACAGACCTTCGGGCGGGCTGAAGCTTTCTTT; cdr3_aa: CASSRSRGQTFGRAEAFF
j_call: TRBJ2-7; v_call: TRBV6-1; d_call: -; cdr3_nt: TGTGCCAGCAGTGATGTAACTAGCCTCCTGTACGAGCAGTACTTC; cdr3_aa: CASSDVTSLLYEQYF
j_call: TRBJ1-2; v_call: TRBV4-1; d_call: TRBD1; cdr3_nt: TGCGCCAGCAGCCAAGATTGGGACAGGGGGACCTATGGCTACACCTTC; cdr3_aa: CASSQDWDRGTYGYTF
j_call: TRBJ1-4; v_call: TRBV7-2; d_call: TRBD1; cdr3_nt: TGTGCCAGCACCCAAGGGACAGCCTTTGGGGAACTGTTTTTT; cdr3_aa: CASTQGTAFGELFF
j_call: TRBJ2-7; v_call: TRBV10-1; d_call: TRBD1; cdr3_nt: TGCGCCGGAAGTGGGAAGCAGGGGGACCGATACGAGCAGTACTTC; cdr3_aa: CAGSGKQGDRYEQYF
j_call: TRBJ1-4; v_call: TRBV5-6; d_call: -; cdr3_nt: TGTGCCAGCAGCTTTAAAACAGCTGCAACTAATGAAAAACTGTTTTTT; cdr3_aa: CASSFKTAATNEKLFF
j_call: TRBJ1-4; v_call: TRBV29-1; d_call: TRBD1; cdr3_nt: TGCAGCGTCGGACAGGGGGCCGGTGAAAAACTGTTTTTT; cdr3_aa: CSVGQGAGEKLFF
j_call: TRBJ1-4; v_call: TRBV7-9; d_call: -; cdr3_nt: TGTGCCAGCAGCTTGTTCCTCTCAGGGGAAAAACTGTTTTTT; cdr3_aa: CASSLFLSGEKLFF
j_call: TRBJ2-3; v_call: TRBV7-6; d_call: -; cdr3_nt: TGTGCCAGCAGCCGGGATGGGGGCACAGATACGCAGTATTTT; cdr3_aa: CASSRDGGTDTQYF
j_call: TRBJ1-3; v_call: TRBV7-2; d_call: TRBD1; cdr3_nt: TGTGCCAGCAGCTTAGGAGGACAGGGGATCTCTGGAAACACCATATATTTT; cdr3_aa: CASSLGGQGISGNTIYF
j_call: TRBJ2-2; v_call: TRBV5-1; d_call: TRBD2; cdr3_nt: TGCGCCAGCAGCTCCGGGACTAGCCCCACCGGGGAGCTGTTTTTT; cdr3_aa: CASSSGTSPTGELFF
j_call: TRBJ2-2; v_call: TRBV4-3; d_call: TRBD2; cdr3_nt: TGCGCCAGCAGCCAAGATCTACTAGCGGGGGAGAACACCGGGGAGCTGTTTTTT; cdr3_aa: CASSQDLLAGENTGELFF
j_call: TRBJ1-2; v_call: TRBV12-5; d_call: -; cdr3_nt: TGTGCTAGTGGTTTGGGCAGGGAATTCTATGGCTACACCTTC; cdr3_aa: CASGLGREFYGYTF
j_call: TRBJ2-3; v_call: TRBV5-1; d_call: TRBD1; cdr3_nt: TGCGCCAGCAGCTTGCCCGGGACAGAGAGCACAGATACGCAGTATTTT; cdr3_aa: CASSLPGTESTDTQYF
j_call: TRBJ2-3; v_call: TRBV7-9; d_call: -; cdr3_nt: TGTGCCAGCAGCCCCCGGGCAGATACGCAGTATTTT; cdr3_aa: CASSPRADTQYF
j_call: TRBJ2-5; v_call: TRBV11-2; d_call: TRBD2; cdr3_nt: TGTGCCAGCAGCTTAGGTTGGCTCGGCGGGGGTCAAGAGACCCAGTACTTC; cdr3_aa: CASSLGWLGGGQETQYF
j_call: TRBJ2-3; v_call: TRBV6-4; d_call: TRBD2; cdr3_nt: TGTGCCGTGGGGGGACTAGGAGGAGATACGCAGTATTTT; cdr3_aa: CAVGGLGGDTQYF
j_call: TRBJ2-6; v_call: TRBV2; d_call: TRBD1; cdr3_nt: TGTGCCAGCAGTCCTACTAGGACAGGGAGTGGGACTGGGGCCAACGTCCTGACTTTC; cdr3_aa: CASSPTRTGSGTGANVLTF
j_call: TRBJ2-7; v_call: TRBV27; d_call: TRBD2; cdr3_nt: TGTGCCAGCAGTCCACAGCGGGGGGGACCCTACGAGCAGTACTTC; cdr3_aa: CASSPQRGGPYEQYF
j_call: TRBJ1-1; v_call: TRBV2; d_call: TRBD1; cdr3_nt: TGTGCCAGCAGCCCGGACAGGGGAGCTTTCTTT; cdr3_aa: CASSPDRGAFF
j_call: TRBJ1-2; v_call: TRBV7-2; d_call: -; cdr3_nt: TGTGCCAGCAGCCCCGCTGGAGGGGCCGGCTATGGCTACACCTTC; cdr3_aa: CASSPAGGAGYGYTF
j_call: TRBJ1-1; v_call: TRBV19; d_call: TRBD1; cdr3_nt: TGTGCCAGTAGTCCCCGGGACAGAAGTCTGGCTTTCTTT; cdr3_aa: CASSPRDRSLAFF
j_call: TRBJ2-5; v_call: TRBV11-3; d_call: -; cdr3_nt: TGTGCCAGCAGCTTAGCGGGTTCCCACCAAGAGACCCAGTACTTC; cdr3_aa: CASSLAGSHQETQYF
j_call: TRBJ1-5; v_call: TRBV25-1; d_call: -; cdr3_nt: TGTGCCAGCAGTGAAGTCGGGGGTAGTCAGCCCCAGCATTTT; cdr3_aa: CASSEVGGSQPQHF
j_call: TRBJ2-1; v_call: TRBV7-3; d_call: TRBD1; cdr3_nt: TGTGCCAGCAGCTTTGGACAGGGGGGGGCCAATGAGCAGTTCTTC; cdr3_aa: CASSFGQGGANEQFF
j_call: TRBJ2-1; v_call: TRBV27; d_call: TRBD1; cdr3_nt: TGTGCCAGCAGTACGCAGGGGGCACATGAGCAGTTCTTC; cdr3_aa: CASSTQGAHEQFF
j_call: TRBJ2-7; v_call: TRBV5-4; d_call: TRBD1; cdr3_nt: TGTGCCAGCAGCTCCCTGACAGGGGGGGTCTACTACGAGCAGTACTTC; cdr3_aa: CASSSLTGGVYYEQYF
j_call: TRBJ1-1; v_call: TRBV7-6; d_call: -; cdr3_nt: TGTGCCAGCAGCTTAGATATGAACACTGAAGCTTTCTTT; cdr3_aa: CASSLDMNTEAFF